The 6 T cell receptor beta chains below all came from one sample that was sequenced in a study of T-cell reconstitution after alpha-beta-depleted transplantation in children. As it was prepared, the TCRbeta library received unique molecular identifiers. TCRdb reanalysed the PCR reads using MiXCR and keeps one entry per CDR3 protein. The profile shows some 500,000 distinct CDR3 sequences, about 16% of them singletons. The sample here was PBMCs from the stem cell graft donor, taken from the stem cell graft. These receptors were collected from a human donor who donated a stem cell graft to a child with acute lymphoblastic leukemia.

This chain uses TRBV20-1 with TRBJ2-7; tentative D call: TRBD1 (6 bases). The CDR3 consists of 14 residues. Per the germline V gene, CDR1 is DFQATT and CDR2 is SNEGSKA (reference sequence). The ends were cut back, 1 base at V and 2 bases at J, with 12 bases in the middle. CDR3 DNA sequence: TGCAGTGCTAGAGGGGGGCACAGTACCTACGAGCAGTACTTC. This translates into CSARGGHSTYEQYF.

There are a few counts of this clonotype. The gene calls are TRBV15 and TRBJ1-5, with D possibly TRBD1 on 6 matching bases. CDR3 length: 14 residues. Per germline, CDR1 LNHNV and CDR2 YYDKDF (reference sequence). V was clipped by 8 bases and J by 0 bases, with 11 bases between them. CDR3 sequence: CATVTGYSNQPQHF. CDR3 nucleotides: TGTGCCACCGTTACAGGGTATAGCAATCAGCCCCAGCATTTT.

This clonotype was seen more than once but under ten times. The gene calls are TRBV7-3 and TRBJ1-1; no firm D call. Germline loops: CDR1 SGHTA, CDR2 FQGTGA. V lost 1 base and J lost 8, with 11 bases in between. The CDR3 extends over 13 amino acids. Written as DNA, the CDR3 is TGTGCCAGCAGCTTAAGCGACGGAGTAGAAGCTTTCTTT. Translating gives CASSLSDGVEAFF.

The chain is built from TRBV7-8 and TRBJ1-1; D not certain. Trimming cost V 1 base and J 3 bases, with 9 bases left between them. The CDR3 contains 14 residues. Germline V gene sequence: CDR1 SGHVS, CDR2 FQNEAQ. In DNA, the CDR3 is TGTGCCAGCAGCTTAGAACTCCTCGACACTGAAGCTTTCTTT. Translated: CASSLELLDTEAFF.

This clonotype was counted at least ten times. The CDR3, as DNA: TGCAGTGCCCCAGGACAGGGGAGTTATGGCTACACCTTC. Amino acid sequence: CSAPGQGSYGYTF. This rearrangement joins TRBV20-1 to TRBJ1-2, with TRBD1 identical over 9 bases. The germline CDR1 and CDR2 sequences are DFQATT and SNEGSKA (reference sequence). V gave up 6 bases and J gave up 5 bases; unmatched junction bases: 7. The CDR3 covers 13 residues.

This clonotype was seen a handful of times. The chain links TRBV20-1 to TRBJ1-5; 9 bases are shared with TRBD1. This CDR3 region has 13 residues. After removal of 1 base from V and 7 bases from J, the junction contained 2 bases not matched to a gene. The germline V gene has CDR1 DFQATT and CDR2 SNEGSKA (reference sequence). The CDR3, as DNA: TGCAGTGCTAGAGGGACAGGGGTCCAGCCCCAGCATTTT. Its translation: CSARGTGVQPQHF.